A single sample gave rise to the 24 T cell receptor beta chains below, sequenced in a study of T cells after yellow fever vaccination. MiXCR, applied by TCRdb to the 5' RACE reads, yields one record per CDR3 protein. The sample includes some 320,000 distinct CDR3 sequences, 7.5% to 9.5% seen only once; the top ten take approximately 3.3%. Specimen: CD4+ T cells sorted from PBMCs, collected 5 days after the yellow fever booster vaccination. These receptors all come from a man aged 18 to 29 who received the YFV17D yellow fever vaccine.

This chain joins TRBV25-1 and TRBJ2-3; either TRBD1 or TRBD2 may supply D (6 bases each). Trimming pared 4 bases from V and 6 bases from J, leaving 14 bases between. The germline V gene has CDR1 MGHDK and CDR2 SYGVNS. This CDR3 has 14 amino acids. CDR3: CASSAFRGEDTQYF. The CDR3 coding sequence is TGTGCCAGCAGTGCTTTTAGGGGGGAGGATACGCAGTATTTT.

This clonotype has just a few counts. The rearrangement uses TRBV29-1 and TRBJ2-1; TRBD2 matches 9 bases. V shed 5 bases, J shed 9 bases, and the junction held 17 bases outside the gene matches. Germline lookup yields CDR1 SQVTM and CDR2 ANQGSEA. There are 16 residues in the CDR3. CDR3 nucleotide sequence: TGCAGCGTTACCCTATTGGGAGGCGGGGGGGCCGGTGAGCAGTTCTTC. The encoded protein is CSVTLLGGGGAGEQFF.

There are many counts of this clonotype. The chain has TRBV7-2 and TRBJ2-3; unclear D gene. Germline values: CDR1 SGHTA, CDR2 FQGNSA. This CDR3 is built from 13 residues. V lost 5 bases and J lost 2, with 8 bases in between. The CDR3 DNA follows: TGTGCCAGCAGCCCCCCGGTCACAGATACGCAGTATTTT. Protein product: CASSPPVTDTQYF.

The rearrangement uses TRBV6-5 and TRBJ2-3, with 7 bases identical to TRBD2. CDR3 length: 15 residues. CDR1 is MNHEY and CDR2 is SVGAGI in the germline V gene. V lost 0 bases to trimming and J lost 6 bases; unmatched junction nucleotides: 6. Here the CDR3 reads CASSYSLRGGDTQYF. The DNA of the CDR3 is TGTGCCAGCAGTTACTCTCTCCGCGGGGGTGATACGCAGTATTTT.

The chain couples TRBV4-3 to TRBJ2-3; D is unresolved. Trimming left V 7 bases short and J 2 bases short, with 13 bases between. CDR1 and CDR2 from the germline V gene are LGHNA and YSLEER. The CDR3 runs to 14 residues. The CDR3 reads CASTPGPTTDTQYF. The DNA of the CDR3 is TGCGCCAGCACCCCTGGCCCGACCACAGATACGCAGTATTTT.

This clonotype was counted at least ten times. The chain has TRBV12-3 or TRBV12-4 and TRBJ1-2; no clear D. V was trimmed by 2 bases and J by 2 bases, leaving 3 bases between them. The CDR3 is 12 amino acids. The CDR3 reads CASSLQNYGYTF. CDR3 DNA sequence: TGTGCCAGCAGTTTACAAAACTATGGCTACACCTTC.

This clonotype was detected only a few times. V and J are TRBV3-1 and TRBJ1-2; D gene ambiguous. Germline V gene lookup returns CDR1 LGHDT and CDR2 YNNKEL (reference sequence). Trimming cost V 4 bases and J 8 bases, with 20 bases left between them. CDR3 length: 15 amino acids. CDR3 DNA sequence: TGTGCCAGCAGCCGCCAGGTAGGATTCGGTAGCGGCTACACCTTC. It translates to CASSRQVGFGSGYTF.

This clonotype was seen a few times. V and J are TRBV5-1 and TRBJ2-1, with 8 bases that match TRBD2. V lost 9 bases to trimming and J lost 10 bases; unmatched junction nucleotides: 12. CDR3 length: 13 residues. Looked up from germline, CDR1 is SGHRS and CDR2 is YFSETQ. As DNA, the CDR3 is TGCGCCACCTGCCCCAATAGCGGGACCGAGCAGTTCTTC. It specifies CATCPNSGTEQFF.

CDR3 amino acids: CASSLLPGGGNTDTQYF. The CDR3, as DNA: TGTGCCAGCAGCTTACTTCCGGGTGGGGGGAACACAGATACGCAGTATTTT. This chain links TRBV11-2 with TRBJ2-3, with D possibly matching TRBD2 (6 bases). V lost 2 bases to trimming and J lost 2 bases, with 17 bases between them. The CDR3 contains 17 residues. Germline CDR1 is SGHAT and CDR2 is FQNNGV.

This clonotype is a singleton in its sample. V and J are TRBV5-6 and TRBJ1-2; TRBD1 matches 8 bases. The CDR3 runs 15 residues. The germline gives CDR1 SGHDT, CDR2 YYEEEE. The trim removed 5 bases at V and 6 bases at J, leaving 12 bases unmatched. In DNA form, the CDR3 reads TGTGCCAGCAGGGAAGCAGGGGGCGGAGGTCATGGCTACACCTTC. Protein: CASREAGGGGHGYTF.

This clonotype has ten or more counts. The rearrangement joins TRBV7-9 to TRBJ2-1; D may match TRBD1 or TRBD2 (7 bases each). The CDR3 length is 15 residues. Trimming left V 4 bases short and J 6 bases short, with 16 bases between. CDR1 and CDR2 from the germline V gene are SEHNR and FQNEAQ (reference sequence). CDR3 sequence (DNA): TGTGCCAGCAGCTCAGGGGGGGGAAGCCTCAATGAGCAGTTCTTC. Amino acids: CASSSGGGSLNEQFF.

V and J are TRBV10-3 and TRBJ2-1; tentatively, D is TRBD2 (6 bases). Germline V lookup: CDR1 ENHRY, CDR2 SYGVKD. This CDR3 spans 15 amino acids. V was cut by 7 bases and J by 5 bases, with 18 bases left in between. The CDR3 loop is CAIKARDLENNEQFF. The CDR3 nucleotides read TGTGCCATCAAGGCCAGGGACTTGGAGAACAATGAGCAGTTCTTC.

In this sample, this clonotype turned up a few times. This rearrangement joins TRBV12-3 or TRBV12-4 to TRBJ2-5; the match to TRBD1 covers 7 bases. The length of the CDR3 is 14 residues. Losses at the gene ends were 3 bases for V and 7 bases for J; bases not matched to a gene: 8. The CDR3, as DNA: TGTGCCAGCAGTTTTAATCAGGGGGACGGGACCCAGTACTTC. Translating gives CASSFNQGDGTQYF.

This clonotype was observed a few times. V is TRBV20-1 and J is TRBJ2-3, with 7 bases matching TRBD2. Per germline, CDR1 DFQATT and CDR2 SNEGSKA (reference sequence). The CDR3 loop spans 15 amino acids. After removal of 3 bases from V and 2 bases from J, the junction contained 8 bases not matched to a gene. The CDR3 is CSARFLGRDTDTQYF. CDR3 nucleotides: TGCAGTGCTAGGTTCCTTGGGAGGGACACAGATACGCAGTATTTT.

The sample holds a few counts of this clonotype. The chain is built from TRBV5-1 and TRBJ1-1, with a tentative D call TRBD1 (5 bases). CDR3 length: 14 residues. Germline values: CDR1 SGHRS, CDR2 YFSETQ. The V end was cut by 2 bases, the J end by 3 bases, with 11 bases between. The CDR3 region is CASSFVGADTEAFF. Here the CDR3 DNA reads TGCGCCAGCAGCTTCGTTGGGGCGGACACTGAAGCTTTCTTT. Combining the CDR3 with reference TRBV5-1 and TRBJ1-1 gives the whole variable domain KAGVTQTPRYLIKTRGQQVTLSCSPISGHRSVSWYQQTPGQGLQFLFEYFSETQRNKGNFPGRFSGRQFSNSRSEMNVSTLELGDSALYLCASSFVGADTEAFFGQGTRLTVV.

A few counts support this clonotype. V gene TRBV4-3 combines with J gene TRBJ2-1; 13 bases fit TRBD2. With 7 bases clipped from V and 2 bases from J, the junction kept 8 bases outside the gene matches. The CDR3 contains 17 residues. Looked up from germline, CDR1 is LGHNA and CDR2 is YSLEER. The CDR3 loop reads CASTPGLAGSPYNEQFF. The CDR3 DNA reads TGCGCCAGCACCCCGGGACTAGCGGGGAGTCCCTACAATGAGCAGTTCTTC.

This clonotype was observed a few times. The chain is built from TRBV3-1 and TRBJ1-4, with D hard to call. CDR1 is LGHDT and CDR2 is YNNKEL in the germline V gene (reference sequence). The CDR3 is made up of 12 amino acids. With 1 base removed from V and 8 bases from J, the gap between germline ends came to 5 bases. The CDR3 loop reads CASSQGWEKLFF. CDR3 bases: TGTGCCAGCAGCCAAGGGTGGGAAAAACTGTTTTTT.

This clonotype was picked up a small number of times. This chain joins TRBV5-1 and TRBJ1-6; D ambiguous. Germline loops: CDR1 SGHRS, CDR2 YFSETQ. Trimming shortened V by 6 bases and J by 8 bases, and 15 bases separated the two germline ends. This CDR3 comprises 14 residues. The CDR3 sequence is CASTHGWSDSPLHF. CDR3 sequence (DNA): TGCGCCAGCACCCATGGGTGGTCGGATTCACCCCTCCACTTT.

There are a few counts of this clonotype. J is TRBJ2-7 and V is TRBV28; 9 positions match TRBD2. V shed 8 bases, J shed 4 bases, and the junction held 3 bases outside the gene matches. The CDR3 spans 12 residues. Germline V gene sequence: CDR1 MDHEN, CDR2 SYDVKM. The CDR3 loop is CASGLALYEQYV. In DNA form, the CDR3 reads TGTGCCAGCGGACTAGCGCTATACGAGCAGTACGTC.

The chain recombines TRBV5-1 with TRBJ2-3; 7 bases fit TRBD1. Germline CDR1 and CDR2: SGHRS and YFSETQ. Germline trimming cut 4 bases from V and 2 bases from J; bases unmatched to any gene: 7. CDR3 length: 15 residues. In nucleotides, the CDR3 is TGCGCCAGCAGCCCTGGACAGGCGATCACAGATACGCAGTATTTT. It specifies CASSPGQAITDTQYF.

The V gene is TRBV7-9, the J gene TRBJ1-1, with 7 positions matching TRBD1. Germline lookup yields CDR1 SEHNR and CDR2 FQNEAQ (reference sequence). This CDR3 contains 14 residues. Trimming took 5 bases from V and 4 from J; bases not matched to a gene: 7. CDR3 DNA sequence: TGTGCCAGCAGCCCTGTTGCAGGGGGCACTGAAGCTTTCTTT. As protein: CASSPVAGGTEAFF.

This clonotype was detected a few times. The gene calls are TRBV6-5 and TRBJ1-3, with 7 nucleotides matching TRBD1. There are 15 residues in the CDR3. CDR1 is MNHEY and CDR2 is SVGAGI in the germline V gene. Trimming cost V 7 bases and J 0 bases; bases outside gene matches: 6. This CDR3 reads CASKTQGSSGNTIYF. The CDR3, as DNA: TGTGCCAGCAAAACACAGGGGAGCTCTGGAAACACCATATATTTT.

The table lists this clonotype with a few counts. The V call is TRBV6-5, the J call TRBJ2-3; 12 bases align to TRBD1. The ends lost 5 bases at V and 7 bases at J; junction bases unmatched: 7. This CDR3 is 15 amino acids long. Germline V gene sequence: CDR1 MNHEY, CDR2 SVGAGI. The CDR3 loop is CASSPPGQGANTQYF. CDR3 nucleotide sequence: TGTGCCAGCAGTCCACCGGGACAGGGGGCGAATACGCAGTATTTT.

This clonotype was observed many times. The rearrangement joins TRBV5-1 to TRBJ2-3, with 8 bases identical to TRBD2. In germline, CDR1 is SGHRS, CDR2 YFSETQ. This CDR3 is built from 18 residues. Trimming took 0 bases from V and 2 from J; bases not matched to a gene: 11. CDR3 sequence (DNA): TGCGCCAGCAGCTTGGTGAGGCCCAGCGGGGGAGACACAGATACGCAGTATTTT. This sequence encodes CASSLVRPSGGDTDTQYF. The whole variable domain, remainder taken from reference TRBV5-1 and TRBJ2-3, is KAGVTQTPRYLIKTRGQQVTLSCSPISGHRSVSWYQQTPGQGLQFLFEYFSETQRNKGNFPGRFSGRQFSNSRSEMNVSTLELGDSALYLCASSLVRPSGGDTDTQYFGPGTRLTVL.